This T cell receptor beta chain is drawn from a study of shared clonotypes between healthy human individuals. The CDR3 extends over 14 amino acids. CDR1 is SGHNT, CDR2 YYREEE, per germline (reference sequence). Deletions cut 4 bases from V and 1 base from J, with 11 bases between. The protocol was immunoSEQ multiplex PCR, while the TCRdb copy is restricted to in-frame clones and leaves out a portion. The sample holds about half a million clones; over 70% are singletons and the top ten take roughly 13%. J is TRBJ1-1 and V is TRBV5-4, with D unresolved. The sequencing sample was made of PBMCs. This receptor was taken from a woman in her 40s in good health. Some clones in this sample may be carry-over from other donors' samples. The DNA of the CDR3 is TGTGCCAGCAGCCCGGGCAGGCCGAACACTGAAGCTTTCTTT. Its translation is CASSPGRPNTEAFF.